The present entry profiles one T cell receptor beta chain with its context. Its antigen is not known. CDR1 and CDR2 (germline): LNHDA, SQIVND (reference sequence). V lost 3 bases to trimming and J lost 1 base, with 14 bases between them. The CDR3 has 16 residues. This specimen comes from a study of Ad26.COV2.S vaccination and SARS-CoV-2 variants. Study-level information: By the intramuscular route, Ad26.COV2.S was given once, or twice 56 days apart. Study observations and caveats: Vaccinated and placebo-treated recipients had similar non-spike TCR breadth.

The assay was immunoSEQ multiplex PCR, and TCRdb's table has in-frame clones only and misses some. The sample carries about 450,000 clones, 85% to 90% recorded once. The treatment: roughly 19 received Ad26.COV2.S at low or high dose, single or two shots; about 5 received placebo; per-sample allocation not given. Day 63 after the first injection of vaccine or placebo was the sampling time. This person who donated was an adult of 18-55 years in Boston. The chain has TRBV19 and TRBJ2-3; unclear D gene. This sequence was found in a person aged 18-65 years who received the Ad26.COV2.S COVID-19 vaccine or a placebo. The sample consisted of peripheral blood, taken in a trial of Ad26.COV2.S vaccine versus placebo. As DNA, the CDR3 is TGTGCCAGTAGTATGGGTTTCGGCCGGGGCACAGATACGCAGTATTTT. As protein: CASSMGFGRGTDTQYF.